These 32 T cell receptor beta chains originate from one sample sequenced in a study of a mutant IDH1 vaccine in newly diagnosed glioma. The assay was immunoSEQ multiplex PCR, and TCRdb's table has in-frame clones only and misses some. The table includes about 67,000 clones, roughly 84% detected once. Their recognized antigens are unknown. Specified time point: week 23, last vaccination. The study gave 300 ug of mutant IDH1 20-mer peptide per vaccine dose, with topical imiquimod. The material was PBMCs, obtained from a glioma patient whose treatment included an IDH1 peptide vaccine. These receptors originate from a man younger than 35 with glioma.

V gene TRBV4-3 combines with J gene TRBJ2-3, with D perhaps being TRBD1 or TRBD2 (5 bases each). The CDR3 is 15 amino acids. V was pared by 0 bases and J by 9 bases, with 16 bases between. The V gene's germline CDR1 is LGHNA and CDR2 YSLEER. The CDR3 sequence is CASSQEGRPWGTQYF. The CDR3 DNA reads TGCGCCAGCAGCCAAGAAGGACGGCCTTGGGGGACGCAGTATTTT.

The V gene is TRBV13, the J gene TRBJ2-3; D gene ambiguous. With 3 bases removed from V and 2 bases from J, the gap between germline ends came to 18 bases. The CDR3 has 17 amino acids. Germline loops: CDR1 PRHDT, CDR2 FYEKMQ (reference sequence). The CDR3 protein is CASSFSPPGRATDTQYF. Here the CDR3 DNA reads TGTGCCAGCAGCTTTAGTCCCCCCGGTAGGGCCACAGATACGCAGTATTTT.

This sequence joins TRBV19 and TRBJ2-3; 9 bases map to TRBD2. V lost 6 bases and J lost 4; bases outside the gene matches: 14. Germline lookup yields CDR1 LNHDA and CDR2 SQIVND (reference sequence). This CDR3 is built from 17 residues. Written as DNA, the CDR3 is TGTGCCAGTAGCCGGGGGGGTAGCGGGAGAGTGGCAGATACGCAGTATTTT. Amino acid sequence: CASSRGGSGRVADTQYF.

This clone was seen once. The gene calls are TRBV5-4 and TRBJ2-5, with TRBD2 matching 7 bases. The J segment lost 5 bases and the V segment lost 2 bases, leaving 9 bases of the junction unmatched. The CDR3 loop spans 15 amino acids. The germline gives CDR1 SGHNT, CDR2 YYREEE (reference sequence). Written as DNA, the CDR3 is TGTGCCAGCAGCTTCTATTTTCGGGGAGGGGAGACCCAGTACTTC. It codes for CASSFYFRGGETQYF.

The CDR3 sequence is CASSLAGDSFYEQYF. CDR3 in DNA: TGTGCCAGCAGCTTAGCGGGGGACAGCTTCTACGAGCAGTACTTC. The V gene is TRBV7-8, the J gene TRBJ2-7, with 7 bases fitting TRBD1. CDR1 and CDR2 (germline): SGHVS, FQNEAQ. J lost 3 bases, V lost 0 bases, and 5 bases had no gene match. The CDR3 runs to 15 residues.

Only a few counts were recorded for this clone. The J gene is TRBJ2-7, the V gene TRBV5-1; D might be TRBD2 (6 bases). The germline V gene encodes CDR1 SGHRS and CDR2 YFSETQ. The CDR3 runs 14 residues. Trimming shortened V by 4 bases and J by 2 bases, and 13 bases separated the two germline ends. CDR3 amino acids: CASSMAGRTYEQYF. The DNA of the CDR3 is TGCGCCAGCAGCATGGCGGGGCGAACCTACGAGCAGTACTTC.

The V gene is TRBV27, the J gene TRBJ2-7; D may be TRBD1 or TRBD2 (5 bases each). Trimming stripped 6 bases from V and 2 bases from J, with 11 bases between. CDR3 size: 13 residues. The germline V gene has CDR1 MNHEY and CDR2 SMNVEV (reference sequence). The CDR3, as DNA: TGTGCCAGCAGGTGGGGACCCGCCTACGAGCAGTACTTC. It encodes CASRWGPAYEQYF.

This clone was seen only a few times. The gene calls are TRBV7-8 and TRBJ2-7; 13 bases match TRBD2. Trimming took 4 bases from V and 6 from J; bases not matched to a gene: 6. Germline CDR1 reads SGHVS; CDR2 reads FQNEAQ. The CDR3 is made up of 15 amino acids. DNA for the CDR3: TGTGCCAGCAGCTCACTAGCGGGAGGGCCTCCCGAGCAGTACTTC. This sequence encodes CASSSLAGGPPEQYF.

This chain links TRBV4-3 with TRBJ2-7; D may match TRBD1 or TRBD2 (5 bases each). With 0 bases removed from V and 0 bases from J, the gap between germline ends came to 18 bases. The CDR3 loop spans 18 amino acids. Germline CDR1 LGHNA, CDR2 YSLEER. The CDR3 sequence: CASSQDWLGVGDSYEQYF. CDR3 DNA: TGCGCCAGCAGCCAAGATTGGTTAGGGGTGGGGGACTCCTACGAGCAGTACTTC.

The chain recombines TRBV5-8 with TRBJ2-5; 7 bases map to TRBD1. The V segment lost 4 bases and the J segment 6 bases; nucleotides outside the gene matches: 12. CDR1 and CDR2 from the germline V gene are SGHTS and YDEGEE. This CDR3 has 15 residues. CDR3 region: CASSPTTTGAKTQYF. CDR3 DNA sequence: TGTGCCAGCAGCCCCACCACTACAGGGGCCAAGACCCAGTACTTC.

V and J are TRBV10-3 and TRBJ1-1; D possibly corresponds to TRBD1 (5 bases). CDR3 length: 15 residues. V lost 6 bases, J lost 0 bases, and 14 bases lay in between. CDR1 and CDR2 from the germline V gene are ENHRY and SYGVKD. CDR3 region: CAISGGRDVNTEAFF. The CDR3 coding sequence is TGTGCCATCAGCGGTGGCAGGGACGTGAACACTGAAGCTTTCTTT.

This sequence joins TRBV5-6 and TRBJ1-1; D is unclear. The CDR3 is 14 residues long. The germline V gene has CDR1 SGHDT and CDR2 YYEEEE. The V end was cut by 1 base, the J end by 1 base, with 8 bases between. CDR3 coding DNA: TGTGCCAGCAGCTTGATAGGGAGGAACACTGAAGCTTTCTTT. Its translation is CASSLIGRNTEAFF. Variable domain in full (rest from reference TRBV5-6 and TRBJ1-1): DAGVTQSPTHLIKTRGQQVTLRCSPKSGHDTVSWYQQALGQGPQFIFQYYEEEERQRGNFPDRFSGHQFPNYSSELNVNALLLGDSALYLCASSLIGRNTEAFFGQGTRLTVV.

The chain joins TRBV7-9 to TRBJ2-7; 7 nucleotides line up with TRBD2. V gave up 3 bases and J gave up 0 bases; unmatched junction bases: 5. Per the germline V gene, CDR1 is SEHNR and CDR2 is FQNEAQ (reference sequence). The CDR3 contains 15 residues. CDR3 protein: CASSFSGRSSYEQYF. The CDR3 region has the DNA TGTGCCAGCAGCTTTAGCGGGCGGAGCTCCTACGAGCAGTACTTC.

The rearrangement joins TRBV28 to TRBJ1-2; D remains ambiguous. Germline-derived CDR1 and CDR2 are MDHEN and SYDVKM. This CDR3 contains 13 residues. The V end lost 4 bases, the J end lost 4 bases, and 10 bases lay between the germline ends. Here the CDR3 DNA reads TGTGCCAGCAGTTATTCCAGAGTCTATGGCTACACCTTC. Amino acids: CASSYSRVYGYTF.

For the CDR3, the DNA is TGTGCCAGCAGTTTCTTCTCAGGGGCTAGCGAGCAGTACTTC. Translation gives CASSFFSGASEQYF. The chain is built from TRBV28 and TRBJ2-7, with a weak D call TRBD1 (6 bases). In germline, CDR1 is MDHEN, CDR2 SYDVKM. There are 14 residues in the CDR3. The germline V and J ends were trimmed by 3 bases and 6 bases, with 15 bases remaining between them.

The chain has TRBV7-2 and TRBJ1-2; D gene uncertain. The CDR3 runs 14 residues. The V and J ends lost 4 bases and 2 bases respectively, with 11 bases between them. Germline values: CDR1 SGHTA, CDR2 FQGNSA. The CDR3 sequence: CASSSFEENYGYTF. In DNA, the CDR3 is TGTGCCAGCAGCTCATTTGAGGAAAACTATGGCTACACCTTC. Based on the CDR3 plus reference TRBV7-2 and TRBJ1-2, the full variable domain is GAGVSQSPSNKVTEKGKDVELRCDPISGHTALYWYRQSLGQGLEFLIYFQGNSAPDKSGLPSDRFSAERTGGSVSTLTIQRTQQEDSAVYLCASSSFEENYGYTFGSGTRLTVV.

The J gene is TRBJ2-7, the V gene TRBV4-3; perhaps TRBD2 as D (5 bases). Trimming pared 5 bases from V and 2 bases from J, leaving 13 bases between. The length of the CDR3 is 14 residues. Germline CDR1 is LGHNA and CDR2 is YSLEER. CDR3 sequence reads: CASSGHRGTYEQYF. The CDR3 nucleotides are TGCGCCAGCAGCGGTCATCGGGGAACCTACGAGCAGTACTTC.

The chain uses TRBV29-1 and TRBJ2-7, with D possibly being TRBD1 or TRBD2 (6 bases each). V was clipped by 7 bases and J by 5 bases, with 21 bases between them. Germline V lookup: CDR1 SQVTM, CDR2 ANQGSEA. This CDR3 region has 14 residues. CDR3: CSATRGAGFDEQYF. In DNA, the CDR3 is TGCAGCGCCACTAGGGGGGCCGGTTTTGACGAGCAGTACTTC.

The chain uses TRBV19 and TRBJ2-3, with 11 bases aligning to TRBD2. V lost 5 bases, J lost 1 base, and 2 bases stayed unmatched. Per the germline V gene, CDR1 is LNHDA and CDR2 is SQIVND (reference sequence). There are 15 residues in the CDR3. CDR3 region: CASSLTSGGTDTQYF. The CDR3 coding sequence is TGTGCCAGTAGTTTGACTAGCGGGGGCACAGATACGCAGTATTTT.

V gene TRBV27 combines with J gene TRBJ1-1; D remains unclear. Germline-derived CDR1 and CDR2 are MNHEY and SMNVEV (reference sequence). CDR3 size: 11 residues. Trimming took off 6 bases at V and 3 bases at J, with 5 bases between the two ends. The CDR3 region has the DNA TGTGCCAGCAGCCGGGACACTGAAGCTTTCTTT. Its protein product is CASSRDTEAFF.

This chain uses TRBV4-1 with TRBJ1-1; D is uncertain. The CDR3 has 13 amino acids. V was trimmed by 3 bases and J by 8 bases, leaving 13 bases between them. Germline V gene lookup returns CDR1 MGHRA and CDR2 YSYEKL. The CDR3 loop reads CASSHPGLFEAFF. The CDR3 bases are TGCGCCAGCAGCCACCCGGGCCTTTTCGAAGCTTTCTTT.

V and J are TRBV4-3 and TRBJ2-7, with 10 bases matching TRBD2. V lost 1 base to trimming and J lost 5 bases; unmatched junction nucleotides: 8. Per the germline V gene, CDR1 is LGHNA and CDR2 is YSLEER. The CDR3 spans 16 residues. DNA for the CDR3: TGCGCCAGCAGCCAAGGCGGGCTAGCGGGAGCTCACGAGCAGTACTTC. Translating gives CASSQGGLAGAHEQYF.

The chain employs TRBV6-6 and TRBJ1-3, with D unclear. V dropped 6 bases and J dropped 3 bases, with 12 bases sitting between them. In germline, CDR1 is MNHNY, CDR2 SVGAGI (reference sequence). The CDR3 spans 14 residues. As DNA, the CDR3 is TGTGCCAGCAGCCCTGTAGGAGGTGGAAACACCATATATTTT. It codes for CASSPVGGGNTIYF.

The rearrangement uses TRBV30 and TRBJ1-4, with a possible D match to TRBD1 (5 bases). Deletions cut 3 bases from V and 1 base from J, with 12 bases between. The CDR3 is 15 residues long. Germline V CDR1 and CDR2: GTSNPN, SVGIG (reference sequence). CDR3 sequence (DNA): TGTGCCTGGAGCCCATATCAGGGAACTAATGAAAAACTGTTTTTT. Protein: CAWSPYQGTNEKLFF. Full variable domain (rest looked up from reference TRBV30 and TRBJ1-4): SQTIHQWPATLVQPVGSPLSLECTVEGTSNPNLYWYRQAAGRGLQLLFYSVGIGQISSEVPQNLSASRPQDRQFILSSKKLLLSDSGFYLCAWSPYQGTNEKLFFGSGTQLSVL.

The rearrangement uses TRBV18 and TRBJ1-4; D unclear. The V and J ends lost 2 bases and 7 bases respectively, with 14 bases between them. CDR3 length: 15 residues. The germline gives CDR1 KGHSH, CDR2 LQKENI. This CDR3 is CASSPTDLKTEKLFF. DNA of the CDR3: TGTGCCAGCTCACCAACCGATCTAAAGACTGAAAAACTGTTTTTT.

The CDR3 sequence is CASRKGGVSNQPQHF. The CDR3 region has the DNA TGTGCCAGCAGAAAGGGGGGGGTAAGCAATCAGCCCCAGCATTTT. V is TRBV2 and J is TRBJ1-5, with TRBD1 as a possible D gene (6 bases). V was clipped by 6 bases and J by 1 base, with 13 bases between them. This CDR3 contains 15 residues. Germline CDR1 SNHLY, CDR2 FYNNEI.

V gene TRBV5-1 combines with J gene TRBJ2-1; 9 bases are a match to TRBD2. The V gene end was trimmed by 4 bases and the J gene end by 2 bases; junction bases not matched to a gene: 4. The CDR3 totals 15 residues. In germline, CDR1 is SGHRS, CDR2 YFSETQ. This CDR3 is CASSQTSGPYNEQFF. The DNA of the CDR3 is TGCGCCAGCAGCCAGACTAGCGGACCCTACAATGAGCAGTTCTTC.

This chain uses TRBV2 with TRBJ2-7, with 7 bases aligning to TRBD1. The CDR3 totals 13 residues. The J segment lost 5 bases and the V segment lost 6 bases, leaving 7 bases of the junction unmatched. Germline V lookup: CDR1 SNHLY, CDR2 FYNNEI. The CDR3 loop reads CASRETGFDEQYF. The CDR3 DNA sequence: TGTGCCAGCAGAGAGACAGGGTTCGACGAGCAGTACTTC.

The J gene is TRBJ2-7, the V gene TRBV29-1; the D gene could be TRBD1 or TRBD2 (5 bases each). Germline values: CDR1 SQVTM, CDR2 ANQGSEA. The CDR3 contains 15 residues. Between the trimmed V and J ends, which lost 6 bases and 3 bases, there was a span of 21 bases. CDR3 protein: CSVSRDRDGDYEQYF. CDR3 sequence (DNA): TGCAGCGTCTCAAGAGACCGGGACGGAGACTACGAGCAGTACTTC.

The V and J genes are TRBV10-3 and TRBJ2-2; 7 bases match TRBD2. With 3 bases clipped from V and 0 bases from J, the junction kept 19 bases outside the gene matches. The CDR3 has 21 residues. Germline assignment: CDR1 ENHRY and CDR2 SYGVKD. As DNA, the CDR3 is TGTGCCATCAGTGACCACCCCACAGCCCACTCAGCGGGAACGAACACCGGGGAGCTGTTTTTT. Residues: CAISDHPTAHSAGTNTGELFF.

This sequence joins TRBV7-2 and TRBJ2-5, with D unresolved. Trimming took off 1 base at V and 4 bases at J, with 10 bases between the two ends. Per the germline V gene, CDR1 is SGHTA and CDR2 is FQGNSA. The CDR3 is made up of 14 amino acids. The CDR3: CASSLGQSRETQYF. The CDR3 DNA follows: TGTGCCAGCAGCTTAGGGCAGTCGCGAGAGACCCAGTACTTC. The full variable domain, with the rest looked up from reference TRBV7-2 and TRBJ2-5, is GAGVSQSPSNKVTEKGKDVELRCDPISGHTALYWYRQSLGQGLEFLIYFQGNSAPDKSGLPSDRFSAERTGGSVSTLTIQRTQQEDSAVYLCASSLGQSRETQYFGPGTRLLVL.

The chain has TRBV2 and TRBJ1-1; no definite D call. CDR1 SNHLY and CDR2 FYNNEI come from the germline V gene. V lost 6 bases and J 5 bases, leaving 19 bases between the germline ends. CDR3 length: 15 residues. The CDR3 nucleotides are TGTGCCAGCAGAGCCTTAATTACCCGCAGAACTGAAGCTTTCTTT. This codes for CASRALITRRTEAFF.